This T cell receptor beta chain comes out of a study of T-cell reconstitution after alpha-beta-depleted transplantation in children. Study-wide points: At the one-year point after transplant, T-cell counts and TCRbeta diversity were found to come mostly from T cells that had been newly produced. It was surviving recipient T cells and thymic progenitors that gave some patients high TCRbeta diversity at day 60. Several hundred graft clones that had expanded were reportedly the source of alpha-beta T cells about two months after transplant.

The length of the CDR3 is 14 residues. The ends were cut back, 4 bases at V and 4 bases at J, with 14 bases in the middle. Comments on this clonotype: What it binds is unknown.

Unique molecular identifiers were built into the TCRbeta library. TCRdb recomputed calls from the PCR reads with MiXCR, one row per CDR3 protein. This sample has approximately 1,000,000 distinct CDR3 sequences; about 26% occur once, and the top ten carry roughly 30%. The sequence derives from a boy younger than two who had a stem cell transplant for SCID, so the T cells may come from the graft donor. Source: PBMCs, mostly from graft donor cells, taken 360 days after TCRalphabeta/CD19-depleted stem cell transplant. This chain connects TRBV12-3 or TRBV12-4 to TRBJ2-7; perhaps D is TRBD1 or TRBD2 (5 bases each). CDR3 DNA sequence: TGTGCCAGCAGTTATGGGTCTGAGGGGTACGAGCAGTACTTC. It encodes CASSYGSEGYEQYF.